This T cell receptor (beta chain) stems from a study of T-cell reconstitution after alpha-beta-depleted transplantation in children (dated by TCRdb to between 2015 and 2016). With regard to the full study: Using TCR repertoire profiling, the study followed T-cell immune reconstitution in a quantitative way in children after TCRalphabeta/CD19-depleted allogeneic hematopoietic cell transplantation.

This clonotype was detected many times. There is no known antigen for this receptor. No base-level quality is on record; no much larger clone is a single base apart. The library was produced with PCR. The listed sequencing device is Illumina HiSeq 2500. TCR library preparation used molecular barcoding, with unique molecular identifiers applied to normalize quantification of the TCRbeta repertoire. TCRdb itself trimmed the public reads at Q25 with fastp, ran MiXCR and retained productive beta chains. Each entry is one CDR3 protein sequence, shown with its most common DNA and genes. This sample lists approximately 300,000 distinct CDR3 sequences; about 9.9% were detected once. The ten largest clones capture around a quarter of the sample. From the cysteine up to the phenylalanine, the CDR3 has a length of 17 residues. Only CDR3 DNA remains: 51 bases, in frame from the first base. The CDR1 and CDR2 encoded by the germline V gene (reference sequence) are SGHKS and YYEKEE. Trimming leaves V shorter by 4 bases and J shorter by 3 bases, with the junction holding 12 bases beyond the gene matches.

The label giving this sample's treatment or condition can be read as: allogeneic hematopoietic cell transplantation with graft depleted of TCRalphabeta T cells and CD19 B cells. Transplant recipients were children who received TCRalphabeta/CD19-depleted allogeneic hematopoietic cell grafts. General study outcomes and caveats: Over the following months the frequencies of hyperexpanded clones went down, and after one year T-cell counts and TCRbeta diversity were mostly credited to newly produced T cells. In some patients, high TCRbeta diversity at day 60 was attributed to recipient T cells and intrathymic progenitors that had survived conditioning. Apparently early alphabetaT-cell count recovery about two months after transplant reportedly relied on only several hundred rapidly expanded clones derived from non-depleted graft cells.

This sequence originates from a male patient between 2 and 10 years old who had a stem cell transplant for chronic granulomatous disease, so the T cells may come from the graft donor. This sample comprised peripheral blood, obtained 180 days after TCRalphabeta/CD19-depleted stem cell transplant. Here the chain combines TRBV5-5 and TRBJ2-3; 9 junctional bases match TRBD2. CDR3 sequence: CASSPPGAGGFTDTQYF. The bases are TGTGCCAGCAGCCCACCTGGGGCGGGGGGGTTTACAGATACGCAGTATTTT.